This T cell receptor (beta chain) stems from a study of T cell repertoires in cytomegalovirus infection. Study context: From public TCR beta signatures came an indication of both CMV infection and matching HLA type.

As concerns this clonotype: Its antigen is unidentified.

Regarding the study as a whole: Using cumulative public TCR beta family frequency, the authors identified those who carried CMV together with the relevant HLA. The ex vivo response was dominated by HLA-C-restricted CMV-specific TCR beta clonotypes.

TCRdb called the reads again in MiXCR, with one record for every CDR3 protein. Counted here are nearly 650,000 distinct CDR3 sequences, 24% occurring once; the ten biggest clones make up under 8.5%. Material: CD8+ T cells from PBMCs. The receptor was isolated from a human donor in good health (CMV status not recorded). Some clones in this sample may be carry-over from other donors' samples.

The CDR3 bases are TGTGCCAGCAGTTCCCTTACGGGGCGCTCCTACAATGAGCAGTTCTTC. Translated: CASSSLTGRSYNEQFF. The gene calls are TRBV6-6 and TRBJ2-1; TRBD1 or TRBD2 may be the D gene (5 bases each). The germline CDR1 and CDR2 sequences are MNHNY and SVGAGI (reference sequence). The germline V and J ends were trimmed by 4 bases and 0 bases, with 13 bases remaining between them. The CDR3 contains 16 residues.